The rows below give T cell receptor beta chains drawn from one sample of a study of T-cell reconstitution after alpha-beta-depleted transplantation in children. TCRdb ran MiXCR on the PCR reads and lists one entry per CDR3 protein. The sample includes around 530,000 distinct CDR3 sequences, around a third of them seen just once. The sequencing used PBMCs from the stem cell graft donor, collected from the stem cell graft. The receptors originated from a human donor who donated a stem cell graft to a child with aplastic anemia. CDR3s include the opening cysteine and the closing phenylalanine or tryptophan. Fields, in order: D gene, V gene, clone size, J gene, CDR3 protein, CDR3 DNA. D genes are given only for firm matches. The size field is filled for only some rows; it gives once, few, many or a size class.

TRBD2	TRBV10-3	.	TRBJ2-3	CAISDRSGGSDTQYF	TGTGCCATCAGTGATCGATCGGGAGGATCAGATACGCAGTATTTT
TRBD1	TRBV6-1	.	TRBJ1-6	CASSPRGIYNSPLHF	TGTGCCAGCAGTCCCAGGGGGATATATAATTCACCCCTCCACTTT
.	TRBV28	.	TRBJ2-3	CASSSRARGTDTQYF	TGTGCCAGCAGCTCCAGGGCGCGAGGCACAGATACGCAGTATTTT
.	TRBV7-9	many	TRBJ2-2	CASNLKELFF	TGTGCCAGCAACCTCAAGGAGCTGTTTTTT
TRBD1	TRBV27	once	TRBJ1-6	CASSLLGTGVNWALHF	TGTGCCAGCAGTTTATTGGGGACAGGGGTAAATTGGGCCCTCCACTTT
.	TRBV4-3	.	TRBJ1-3	CASSQDSPVSNTIYF	TGCGCCAGCAGCCAAGATTCCCCGGTTTCAAACACCATATATTTT
.	TRBV7-8	.	TRBJ1-5	CASSLEQLSNQPQHF	TGTGCCAGCAGCTTAGAACAGCTTAGCAATCAGCCCCAGCATTTT
TRBD1	TRBV7-9	.	TRBJ2-1	CASSLVAPAGGNEQFF	TGTGCCAGCAGCTTAGTAGCACCCGCAGGGGGCAATGAGCAGTTCTTC
TRBD2	TRBV7-2	few	TRBJ2-5	CASSFSAGGETQYF	TGTGCCAGCAGTTTTAGCGCGGGAGGGGAGACCCAGTACTTC
.	TRBV20-1	.	TRBJ2-2	CSARDGARGESGELFF	TGCAGTGCTAGAGATGGGGCCAGGGGTGAATCCGGGGAGCTGTTTTTT
TRBD2	TRBV20-1	few	TRBJ2-1	CSARRRDHGREIGNEQFF	TGCAGTGCTAGACGCAGGGACCATGGGCGGGAGATAGGGAATGAGCAGTTCTTC
.	TRBV18	.	TRBJ2-3	CASSPRETDTQYF	TGTGCCAGCTCACCACGGGAGACAGATACGCAGTATTTT
TRBD1	TRBV9	many	TRBJ1-1	CASSGTGVTVYPEAFF	TGTGCCAGCAGCGGGACAGGAGTGACGGTGTACCCTGAAGCTTTCTTT
.	TRBV20-1	.	TRBJ2-7	CSARTGLSAYEQYF	TGCAGTGCTCGCACAGGGCTGTCAGCCTACGAGCAGTACTTC
.	TRBV7-8	.	TRBJ2-1	CASSLGGTGSNEQFF	TGTGCCAGCAGCTTAGGGGGGACGGGGTCGAATGAGCAGTTCTTC
.	TRBV29-1	few	TRBJ2-4	CSVVRPGKNIQYF	TGCAGCGTTGTGCGCCCCGGCAAAAACATTCAGTACTTC
.	TRBV19	.	TRBJ1-2	CASRGVGDSNYGYTF	TGTGCCAGTAGGGGGGTAGGGGATTCTAACTATGGCTACACCTTC
.	TRBV6-5	.	TRBJ1-1	CASSYGRQVNTEAFF	TGTGCCAGCAGTTACGGGAGGCAGGTGAACACTGAAGCTTTCTTT
.	TRBV18	.	TRBJ2-2	CASSSSLGADGELFF	TGTGCCAGCTCCTCCAGTCTAGGGGCCGACGGGGAGCTGTTTTTT
TRBD1	TRBV5-4	.	TRBJ2-3	CASSLTGGDTQYF	TGTGCCAGCAGCTTGACAGGGGGAGATACGCAGTATTTT
.	TRBV6-2/TRBV6-3	.	TRBJ1-2	CGARTGGYGYTF	TGTGGAGCTCGCACCGGAGGCTATGGCTACACCTTC
TRBD2	TRBV5-1	.	TRBJ2-1	CASSLEGPSGQREQFF	TGCGCCAGCAGCTTGGAGGGGCCTAGCGGCCAGCGCGAGCAGTTCTTC
.	TRBV29-1	.	TRBJ2-3	CSGKAAGTDTQYF	TGCAGCGGTAAAGCGGCCGGTACAGATACGCAGTATTTT
.	TRBV18	few	TRBJ1-1	CASSPPGRASTEAFF	TGTGCCAGCTCACCACCAGGCAGGGCGAGCACTGAAGCTTTCTTT
TRBD1	TRBV4-3	.	TRBJ1-1	CASSRGTLRGEGRTTEAFF	TGCGCCAGCAGCCGCGGAACTCTCAGGGGGGAGGGAAGGACCACTGAAGCTTTCTTT
.	TRBV7-9	few	TRBJ1-2	CASSLTASDGYTF	TGTGCCAGCAGCTTGACGGCATCAGATGGCTACACCTTC
TRBD1	TRBV7-3	few	TRBJ2-3	CASSLGQAGPDTQYF	TGTGCCAGCAGCTTGGGACAGGCGGGACCAGATACGCAGTATTTT
.	TRBV20-1	.	TRBJ1-1	CSARRRDNTEAFF	TGCAGTGCTAGAAGACGGGATAACACTGAAGCTTTCTTT
TRBD2	TRBV4-2	.	TRBJ2-1	CASSHSPLGTSVGYNEQFF	TGTGCCAGCTCCCATAGCCCTCTAGGGACTAGCGTTGGATACAATGAGCAGTTCTTC
.	TRBV12-3/TRBV12-4	.	TRBJ1-5	CASSLQAGNQPQHF	TGTGCCAGCAGTCTTCAAGCTGGCAATCAGCCCCAGCATTTT
.	TRBV12-3/TRBV12-4	few	TRBJ2-5	CASSLGQGKRIDQYF	TGTGCCAGCAGTTTAGGGCAGGGCAAAAGGATTGACCAGTACTTC
.	TRBV15	.	TRBJ1-1	CATSRARDAHTEAFF	TGTGCCACCAGCAGAGCGCGGGACGCACACACTGAAGCTTTCTTT
.	TRBV6-2/TRBV6-3	few	TRBJ1-1	CASSYRGHLNTEAFF	TGTGCCAGCAGTTATCGTGGACACCTGAACACTGAAGCTTTCTTT
.	TRBV29-1	few	TRBJ2-1	CSLKHYPRTNEQFF	TGCAGCCTAAAACACTATCCGCGGACAAATGAGCAGTTCTTC
.	TRBV4-2	.	TRBJ1-5	CASSQEIPDVGPSNQPQHF	TGTGCCAGCAGCCAAGAAATACCGGACGTTGGACCGTCCAATCAGCCCCAGCATTTT
TRBD2	TRBV20-1	few	TRBJ2-3	CSARAASGSDTQYF	TGCAGTGCTAGAGCCGCTAGCGGGTCAGATACGCAGTATTTT
TRBD2	TRBV13	few	TRBJ2-4	CASSLVTSGSGNIQYF	TGTGCCAGCAGCTTAGTAACTAGCGGGAGCGGAAACATTCAGTACTTC
TRBD2	TRBV7-8	.	TRBJ2-7	CASSLIFGRLAGVYEQYF	TGTGCCAGCAGCTTAATCTTCGGGAGACTAGCGGGAGTATACGAGCAGTACTTC
.	TRBV12-3/TRBV12-4	.	TRBJ1-6	CATAFSWSPLHF	TGTGCCACCGCTTTTTCTTGGTCACCCCTCCACTTT
.	TRBV6-5	.	TRBJ1-1	CASSYSIRDRNTEAFF	TGTGCCAGCAGTTACTCGATTCGGGACCGCAACACTGAAGCTTTCTTT
TRBD1	TRBV11-3	.	TRBJ2-2	CASSPRTGGLTGELFF	TGTGCCAGCAGCCCGCGGACAGGGGGCTTGACTGGGGAGCTGTTTTTT
.	TRBV7-2	few	TRBJ2-2	CASRQTAQGRTGELFF	TGTGCCAGCAGACAAACTGCGCAGGGGCGGACCGGGGAGCTGTTTTTT
.	TRBV19	.	TRBJ1-1	CASRLTPPWAEAFF	TGTGCCAGTAGGCTAACACCTCCCTGGGCTGAAGCTTTCTTT
TRBD2	TRBV5-1	.	TRBJ2-7	CASSSMTSGSDEQYF	TGCGCCAGCAGCTCCATGACTAGCGGGAGCGACGAGCAGTACTTC
.	TRBV29-1	few	TRBJ2-2	CSVDTRGLGAGELFF	TGCAGCGTTGACACTAGAGGGCTGGGGGCCGGGGAGCTGTTTTTT
.	TRBV6-2/TRBV6-3	.	TRBJ1-5	CASMGAGFNQPQHF	TGTGCCAGTATGGGAGCAGGGTTCAATCAGCCCCAGCATTTT
.	TRBV3-1	once	TRBJ2-1	CASSSKRPGQSDNEQFF	TGTGCCAGCAGTTCCAAACGTCCGGGACAATCAGACAATGAGCAGTTCTTC
TRBD2	TRBV20-1	few	TRBJ2-5	CSARGRLADQETQYF	TGCAGTGCTAGAGGACGGCTAGCGGACCAAGAGACCCAGTACTTC
.	TRBV7-2	.	TRBJ2-7	CASSRDISSSYEQYF	TGTGCCAGCAGCCGGGACATTTCAAGCTCCTACGAGCAGTACTTC
TRBD1	TRBV4-3	few	TRBJ1-2	CASRPDYRGAYGYTF	TGCGCCAGCAGACCCGATTACAGGGGGGCCTATGGCTACACCTTC
.	TRBV28	.	TRBJ1-4	CASKGGSEKLFF	TGTGCCAGCAAGGGAGGTTCTGAAAAACTGTTTTTT
TRBD1	TRBV10-1	.	TRBJ2-1	CASSESTRGQEQFF	TGCGCCAGCAGTGAGTCGACTCGGGGACAGGAGCAGTTCTTC
.	TRBV29-1	.	TRBJ1-2	CSVDGLGQVNYGYTF	TGCAGCGTTGATGGTTTGGGACAAGTTAACTATGGCTACACCTTC
.	TRBV20-1	.	TRBJ2-7	CSAREWGHTSYEQYF	TGCAGTGCTAGAGAATGGGGACACACGTCCTACGAGCAGTACTTC